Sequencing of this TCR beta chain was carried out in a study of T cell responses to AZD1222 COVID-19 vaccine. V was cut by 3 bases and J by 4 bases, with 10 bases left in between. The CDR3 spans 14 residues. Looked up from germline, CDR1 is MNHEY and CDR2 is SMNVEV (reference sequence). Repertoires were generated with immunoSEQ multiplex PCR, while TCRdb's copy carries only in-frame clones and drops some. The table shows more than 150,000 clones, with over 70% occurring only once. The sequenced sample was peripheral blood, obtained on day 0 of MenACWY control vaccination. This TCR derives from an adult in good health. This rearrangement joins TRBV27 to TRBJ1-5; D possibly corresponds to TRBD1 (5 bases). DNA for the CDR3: TGTGCCAGCAGTTTCACGTCAGGGAATCAGCCCCAGCATTTT. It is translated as CASSFTSGNQPQHF.